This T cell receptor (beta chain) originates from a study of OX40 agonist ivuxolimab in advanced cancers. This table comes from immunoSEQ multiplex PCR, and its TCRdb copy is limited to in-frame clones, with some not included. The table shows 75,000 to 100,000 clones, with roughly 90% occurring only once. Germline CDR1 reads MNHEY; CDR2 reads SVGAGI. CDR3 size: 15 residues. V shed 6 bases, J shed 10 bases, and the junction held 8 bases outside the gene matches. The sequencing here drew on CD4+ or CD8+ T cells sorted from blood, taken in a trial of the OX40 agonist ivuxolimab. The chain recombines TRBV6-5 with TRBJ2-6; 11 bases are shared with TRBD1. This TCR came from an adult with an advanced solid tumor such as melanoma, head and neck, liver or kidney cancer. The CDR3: CASRPTGTGGNVLTF. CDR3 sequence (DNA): TGTGCCAGCAGGCCAACCGGGACAGGGGGGAACGTCCTGACTTTC.